By share, the clone carrying this T cell receptor beta chain counts as medium-sized. Its antigen is not identified. These data are taken from a study of Tregs in tolerant kidney transplant recipients. The overall study: Sorting of CD4+CD25+CD127- cells followed approximately three-day belatacept mixed lymphocyte reactions, sometimes with roughly 5-day graft donor restimulation.

Germline V gives CDR1 WSHSY, CDR2 SAAADI. The CDR3 has 11 residues. V was clipped by 9 bases and J by 1 base, with 6 bases between them. Study outcomes and limitations: Biological reproducibility was not directly addressed in this study. Findings come from small patient numbers and require larger validation. Tregs expanded with activated donor B cells seemed most donor-specific.

Here immunoSEQ multiplex PCR was the method, and the copy in TCRdb shows in-frame clones only, minus some. The data contain 2,000 to 2,500 clones, more than 40% of them seen just once; the ten biggest clones take up less than 7.5%. Sequenced material: Tregs from blood cultured with allogeneic cells. The chain is built from TRBV10-2 and TRBJ2-5; possible D gene TRBD1, 6 bases. The source is a human donor in good health. The CDR3 is CARQGQETQYF. CDR3 bases: TGCGCCAGACAGGGCCAAGAGACCCAGTACTTC.